A single sample gave rise to the 5 T cell receptor beta chains below, sequenced in a study of cytomegalovirus exposure and HLA in healthy donors. In the PCR, 60 Vbeta and 13 Jbeta primers were used. Some clones are missing from TCRdb's copy, which holds only in-frame ones; the method was immunoSEQ multiplex PCR. The sample yields some 150,000 clones, roughly 80% seen once. The sample was PBMCs. The receptors come from a female donor in good health and CMV-seronegative.

This clone was detected once. The chain joins TRBV5-1 to TRBJ1-1, with TRBD1 identical over 7 bases. Looked up from germline, CDR1 is SGHRS and CDR2 is YFSETQ. J gave up 3 bases and V 2 bases, and 4 bases lay outside the gene matches. CDR3 length: 14 amino acids. The CDR3 sequence: CASSLRQGHTEAFF. In nucleotides, the CDR3 is TGCGCCAGCAGCTTACGACAGGGCCACACTGAAGCTTTCTTT.

V usage is TRBV7-9 and J usage is TRBJ1-2; 7 positions match TRBD1. The J segment lost 6 bases and the V segment lost 5 bases, leaving 18 bases of the junction unmatched. The CDR3 has 17 amino acids. The germline CDR1 and CDR2 sequences are SEHNR and FQNEAQ (reference sequence). The CDR3 nucleotides read TGTGCCAGCAGCCCGCTACCGATCGCTGACAGGGAAGATGGCTACACCTTC. Protein sequence: CASSPLPIADREDGYTF. Combining the CDR3 with reference TRBV7-9 and TRBJ1-2 gives the whole variable domain DTGVSQNPRHKITKRGQNVTFRCDPISEHNRLYWYRQTLGQGPEFLTYFQNEAQLEKSRLLSDRFSAERPKGSFSTLEIQRTEQGDSAMYLCASSPLPIADREDGYTFGSGTRLTVV.

This sequence joins TRBV28 and TRBJ2-7; 9 bases map to TRBD2. Looked up from germline, CDR1 is MDHEN and CDR2 is SYDVKM. V was clipped by 1 base and J by 3 bases; unmatched bases: 10. CDR3 length: 17 residues. In DNA form, the CDR3 reads TGTGCCAGCAGTTTATTCCGAAAGCGGGAGGCGGGCTACGAGCAGTACTTC. The encoded protein is CASSLFRKREAGYEQYF.

The chain joins TRBV6-6 to TRBJ1-3; D remains ambiguous. The CDR3 runs to 14 residues. V was trimmed by 10 bases and J by 4 bases, leaving 17 bases between them. CDR1 is MNHNY, CDR2 SVGAGI, per germline (reference sequence). CDR3 sequence: CATVTGSSGNTIYF. CDR3 sequence (DNA): TGTGCCACCGTCACCGGGTCCTCGGGAAACACCATATATTTT.

V usage is TRBV27 and J usage is TRBJ2-7; no firm D call. V was cut by 5 bases and J by 1 base, with 9 bases left in between. The CDR3 loop spans 13 amino acids. Germline CDR1 reads MNHEY; CDR2 reads SMNVEV (reference sequence). CDR3 nucleotide sequence: TGTGCCAGCAGTGACATGGAATCCTACGAGCAGTACTTC. Amino acid sequence: CASSDMESYEQYF.